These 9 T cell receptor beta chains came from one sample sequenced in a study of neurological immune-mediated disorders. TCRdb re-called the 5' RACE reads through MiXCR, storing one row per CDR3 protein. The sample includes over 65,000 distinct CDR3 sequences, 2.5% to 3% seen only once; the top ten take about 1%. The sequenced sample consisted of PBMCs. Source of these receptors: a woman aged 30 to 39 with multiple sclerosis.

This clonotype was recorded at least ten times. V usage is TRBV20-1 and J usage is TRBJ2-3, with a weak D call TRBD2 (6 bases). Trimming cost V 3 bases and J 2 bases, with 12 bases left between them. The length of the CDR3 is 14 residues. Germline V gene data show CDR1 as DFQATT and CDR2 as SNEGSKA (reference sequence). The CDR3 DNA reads TGCAGTGCTAGTAACGCGGGGTACACAGATACGCAGTATTTT. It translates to CSASNAGYTDTQYF.

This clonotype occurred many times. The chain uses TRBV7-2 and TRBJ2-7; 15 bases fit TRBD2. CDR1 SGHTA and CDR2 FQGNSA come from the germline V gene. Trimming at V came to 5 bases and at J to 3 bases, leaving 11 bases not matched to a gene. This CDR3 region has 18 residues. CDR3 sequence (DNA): TGTGCCAGCAGCAAACCTTCCGGGACTAGCGGGAGGTACTACGAGCAGTACTTC. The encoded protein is CASSKPSGTSGRYYEQYF.

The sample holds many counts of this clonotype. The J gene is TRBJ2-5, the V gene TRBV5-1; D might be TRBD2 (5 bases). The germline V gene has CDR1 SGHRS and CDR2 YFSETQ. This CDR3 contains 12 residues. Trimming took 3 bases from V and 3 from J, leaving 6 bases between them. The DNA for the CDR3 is TGCGCCAGCAGCTACGGGGAAGAGACCCAGTACTTC. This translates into CASSYGEETQYF.

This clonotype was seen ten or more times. In DNA, the CDR3 is TGCGCCAGCAGCCAAGAGGGCGGGAGGGCGAGCACAGATACGCAGTATTTT. Protein product: CASSQEGGRASTDTQYF. V is TRBV4-3 and J is TRBJ2-3, with TRBD2 matching 9 bases. This CDR3 comprises 17 residues. The germline V gene has CDR1 LGHNA and CDR2 YSLEER. V trimming: 0 bases; J trimming: 0 bases; junction bases outside the gene matches: 4.

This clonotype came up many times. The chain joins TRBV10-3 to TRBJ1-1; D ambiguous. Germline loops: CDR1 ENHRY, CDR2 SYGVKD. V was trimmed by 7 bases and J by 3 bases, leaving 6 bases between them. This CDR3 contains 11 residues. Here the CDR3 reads CAIIVYTEAFF. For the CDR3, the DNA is TGTGCCATCATCGTATACACTGAAGCTTTCTTT.

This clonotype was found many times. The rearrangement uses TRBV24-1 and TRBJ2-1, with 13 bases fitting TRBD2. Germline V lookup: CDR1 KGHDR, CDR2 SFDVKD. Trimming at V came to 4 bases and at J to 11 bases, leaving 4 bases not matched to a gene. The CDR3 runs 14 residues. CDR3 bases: TGTGCCACCAGTGACGGGACTAGCGGGGCGAAGCAGTTCTTC. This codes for CATSDGTSGAKQFF.

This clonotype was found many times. This CDR3 reads CASSLSRDMNTEAFF. The DNA for the CDR3 is TGTGCCAGCAGTTTGAGCAGGGATATGAACACTGAAGCTTTCTTT. This chain links TRBV6-5 with TRBJ1-1; tentatively, D is TRBD1 (5 bases). Germline CDR1 reads MNHEY; CDR2 reads SVGAGI. The V end was cut by 4 bases, the J end by 0 bases, with 12 bases between. CDR3 size: 15 residues.

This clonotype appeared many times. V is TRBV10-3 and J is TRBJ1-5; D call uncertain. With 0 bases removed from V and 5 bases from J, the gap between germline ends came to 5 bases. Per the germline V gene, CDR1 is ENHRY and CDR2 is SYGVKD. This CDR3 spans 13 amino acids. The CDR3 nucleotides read TGTGCCATCAGTGAGTCGATGGATCAGCCCCAGCATTTT. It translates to CAISESMDQPQHF.

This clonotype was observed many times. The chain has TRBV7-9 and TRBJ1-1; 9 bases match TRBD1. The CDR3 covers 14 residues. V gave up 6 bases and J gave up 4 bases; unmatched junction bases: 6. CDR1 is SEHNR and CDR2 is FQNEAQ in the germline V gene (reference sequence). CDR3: CASRKQGARTEAFF. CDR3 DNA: TGTGCCAGCAGGAAACAGGGGGCGCGCACTGAAGCTTTCTTT. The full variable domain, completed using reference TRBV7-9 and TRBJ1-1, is DTGVSQNPRHKITKRGQNVTFRCDPISEHNRLYWYRQTLGQGPEFLTYFQNEAQLEKSRLLSDRFSAERPKGSFSTLEIQRTEQGDSAMYLCASRKQGARTEAFFGQGTRLTVV.